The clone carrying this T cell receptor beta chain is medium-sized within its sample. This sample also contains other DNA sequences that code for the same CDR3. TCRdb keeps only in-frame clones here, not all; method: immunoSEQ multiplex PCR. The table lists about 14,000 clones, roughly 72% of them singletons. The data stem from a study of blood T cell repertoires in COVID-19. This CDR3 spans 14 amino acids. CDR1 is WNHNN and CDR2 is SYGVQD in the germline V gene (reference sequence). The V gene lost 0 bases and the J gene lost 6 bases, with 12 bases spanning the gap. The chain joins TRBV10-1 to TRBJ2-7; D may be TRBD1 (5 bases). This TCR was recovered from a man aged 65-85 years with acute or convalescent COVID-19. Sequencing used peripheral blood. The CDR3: CASSESGQGGEQYF. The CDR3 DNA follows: TGCGCCAGCAGTGAGTCGGGGCAGGGCGGCGAGCAGTACTTC.